This T cell receptor (beta chain) was documented in a study of response to subunit inactivated influenza vaccine. Germline V gives CDR1 SEHNR, CDR2 FQNEAQ (reference sequence). J gave up 1 base and V 5 bases, and 7 bases lay outside the gene matches. There are 15 residues in the CDR3. TCRdb re-analysed the RT-PCR reads in MiXCR, keeping a single row per CDR3 protein. This table has roughly 700,000 distinct CDR3 sequences, roughly 14% appearing once. This clonotype has only a few counts. Its antigen is undetermined. Findings and limits, study-wide: The authors proposed limited new T cell recruitment per seasonal influenza vaccination.

Sample: PBMCs from blood, taken approximately 15 days before vaccination. This TCR came from a man aged 50 to 59 who received an inactivated influenza vaccine. This chain links TRBV7-9 with TRBJ2-5; 7 bases map to TRBD1. CDR3 region: CASSLNRGRQETQYF. The CDR3 DNA is TGTGCCAGCAGCCTGAACAGGGGACGCCAAGAGACCCAGTACTTC.